This T cell receptor beta chain was identified in a study of cytomegalovirus exposure and HLA in healthy donors. About the study: Of about 400 genotyped donors, roughly 80% clustered with self-reported Caucasian donors.

A single count supports this clone. What it binds is unknown. General study findings and limits: Associated with HLA alleles at 0.05 false discovery rate in a later analysis were approximately 17,000 TCR beta sequences. A later analysis found most CMV-associated TCR beta chains apparently HLA-restricted. One variant, a missense change in DCLRE1C, was linked in a later analysis to TCR beta V- and J-gene trimming.

From germline, CDR1 is SGHNT and CDR2 YENEEA. Trimming took off 5 bases at V and 1 base at J, with 15 bases between the two ends. The CDR3 totals 15 residues. Both 60 Vbeta primers and 13 Jbeta primers went into the PCR. TCRdb keeps only in-frame clones here, not all; method: immunoSEQ multiplex PCR. The profile shows about 150,000 clones, 70% to 80% of them singletons. Sequencing was performed on PBMCs. This receptor was identified in a man aged 50 to 60 in good health and CMV-seropositive. The chain recombines TRBV11-3 with TRBJ2-7; D is perhaps TRBD2 (5 bases). The DNA of the CDR3 is TGTGCCAGCAGCCCCCGTCTAGCTCCGTCCTACGAGCAGTACTTC. Translated: CASSPRLAPSYEQYF.